The T cell receptor (beta chain) under discussion was sequenced for a study of PD-1 blockade in classical Hodgkin lymphoma. Findings and limits, study-wide: Complete responders' baseline diversity resembled that of newly diagnosed patients.

Comment on this clone: Its matching antigen is unknown.

Measured with immunoSEQ multiplex PCR; TCRdb has only the in-frame clones, and not every one. This repertoire shows over 25,000 clones, 88% found once; its top ten account for approximately 6.8%. The germline CDR1 and CDR2 sequences are SQVTM and ANQGSEA. Trimming left V 0 bases short and J 3 bases short, with 6 bases between. CDR3 length: 13 residues. Every patient relapsed after autologous stem cell transplantation, and brentuximab vedotin exposure varied. Thawed PBMCs underwent magnetic negative selection to obtain purified CD8+ T cells. Sample: CD8+ T cells from blood, taken at baseline. The chain employs TRBV29-1 and TRBJ1-5; D possibly corresponds to TRBD1 (5 bases). The TCR sequence derives from a human donor with classical Hodgkin lymphoma. This CDR3 reads CSVEDGTNQPQHF. CDR3 DNA sequence: TGCAGCGTTGAAGACGGGACCAATCAGCCCCAGCATTTT.